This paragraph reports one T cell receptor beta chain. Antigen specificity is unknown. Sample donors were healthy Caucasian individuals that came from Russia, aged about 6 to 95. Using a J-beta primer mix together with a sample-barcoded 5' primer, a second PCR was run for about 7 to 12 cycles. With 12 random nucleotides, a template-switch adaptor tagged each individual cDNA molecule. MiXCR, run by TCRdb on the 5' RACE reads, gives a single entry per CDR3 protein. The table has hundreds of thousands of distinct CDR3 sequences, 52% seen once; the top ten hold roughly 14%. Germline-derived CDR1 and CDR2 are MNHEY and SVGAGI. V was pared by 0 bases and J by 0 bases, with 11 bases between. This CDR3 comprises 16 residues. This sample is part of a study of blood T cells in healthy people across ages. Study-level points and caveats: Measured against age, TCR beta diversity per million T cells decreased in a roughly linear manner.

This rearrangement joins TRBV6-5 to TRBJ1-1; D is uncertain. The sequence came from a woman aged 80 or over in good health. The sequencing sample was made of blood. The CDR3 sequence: CASSYSFVLVNTEAFF. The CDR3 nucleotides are TGTGCCAGCAGTTACTCGTTTGTGTTGGTGAACACTGAAGCTTTCTTT.